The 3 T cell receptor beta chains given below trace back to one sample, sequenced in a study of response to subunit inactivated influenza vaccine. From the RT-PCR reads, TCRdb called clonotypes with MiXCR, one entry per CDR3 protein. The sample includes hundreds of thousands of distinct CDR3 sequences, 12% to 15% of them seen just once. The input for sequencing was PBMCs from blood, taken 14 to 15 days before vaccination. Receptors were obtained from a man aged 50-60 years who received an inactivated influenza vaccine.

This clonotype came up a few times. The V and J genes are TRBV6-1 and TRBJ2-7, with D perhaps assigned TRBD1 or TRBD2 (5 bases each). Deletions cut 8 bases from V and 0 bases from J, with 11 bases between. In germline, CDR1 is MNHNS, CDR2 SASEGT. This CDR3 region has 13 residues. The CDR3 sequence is CASERDGSYEQYF. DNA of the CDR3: TGTGCCAGCGAACGGGACGGCTCCTACGAGCAGTACTTC.

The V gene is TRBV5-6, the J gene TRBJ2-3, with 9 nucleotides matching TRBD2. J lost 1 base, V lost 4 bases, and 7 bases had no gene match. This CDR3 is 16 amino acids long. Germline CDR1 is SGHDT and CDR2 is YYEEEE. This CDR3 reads CASSTSLAGGTDTQYF. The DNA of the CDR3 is TGTGCCAGCAGCACCTCCTTAGCGGGAGGCACAGATACGCAGTATTTT.

The CDR3 sequence: CAISEQGMGGPYNEQFF. DNA of the CDR3: TGTGCCATCAGTGAACAGGGTATGGGAGGCCCCTACAATGAGCAGTTCTTC. The V gene is TRBV10-3, the J gene TRBJ2-1; D may correspond to TRBD1 or TRBD2 (6 bases each). The V end was cut by 3 bases, the J end by 2 bases, with 17 bases between. Looked up from germline, CDR1 is ENHRY and CDR2 is SYGVKD. The CDR3 is made up of 17 amino acids.